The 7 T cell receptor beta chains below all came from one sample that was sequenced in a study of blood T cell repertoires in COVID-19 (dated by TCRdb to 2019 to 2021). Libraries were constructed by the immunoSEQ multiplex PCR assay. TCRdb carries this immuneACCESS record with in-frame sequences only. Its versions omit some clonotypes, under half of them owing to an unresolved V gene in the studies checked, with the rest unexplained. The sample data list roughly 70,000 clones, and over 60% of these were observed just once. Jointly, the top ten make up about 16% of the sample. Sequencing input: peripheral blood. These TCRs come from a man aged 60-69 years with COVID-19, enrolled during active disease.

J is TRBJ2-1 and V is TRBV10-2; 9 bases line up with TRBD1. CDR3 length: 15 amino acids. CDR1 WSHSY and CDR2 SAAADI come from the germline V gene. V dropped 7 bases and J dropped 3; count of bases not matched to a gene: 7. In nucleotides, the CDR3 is TGCGCCAGCAAAACAGGGGGCCCCCTCTACAATGAGCAGTTCTTC. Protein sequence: CASKTGGPLYNEQFF.

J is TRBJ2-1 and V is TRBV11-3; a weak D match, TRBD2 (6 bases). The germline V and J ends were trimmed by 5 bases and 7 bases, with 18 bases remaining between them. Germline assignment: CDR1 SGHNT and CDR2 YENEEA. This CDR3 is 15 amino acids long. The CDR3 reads CASSPSGTDSNEQFF. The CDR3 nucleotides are TGTGCCAGCAGCCCCTCCGGGACTGACTCAAATGAGCAGTTCTTC.

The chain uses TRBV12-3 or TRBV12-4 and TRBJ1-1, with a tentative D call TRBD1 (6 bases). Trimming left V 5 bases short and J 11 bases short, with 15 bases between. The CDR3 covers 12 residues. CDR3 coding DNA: TGTGCCAGCAGTACCGAGTCAGGGGTGGCTTTCTTT. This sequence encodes CASSTESGVAFF.

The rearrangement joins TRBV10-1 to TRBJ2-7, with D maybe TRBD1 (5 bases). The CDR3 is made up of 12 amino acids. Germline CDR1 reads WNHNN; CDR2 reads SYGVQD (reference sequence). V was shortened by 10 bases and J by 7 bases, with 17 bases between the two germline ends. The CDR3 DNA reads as TGCGCCAACCCCACTTGGACATCAGAGCAGTACTTC. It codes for CANPTWTSEQYF.

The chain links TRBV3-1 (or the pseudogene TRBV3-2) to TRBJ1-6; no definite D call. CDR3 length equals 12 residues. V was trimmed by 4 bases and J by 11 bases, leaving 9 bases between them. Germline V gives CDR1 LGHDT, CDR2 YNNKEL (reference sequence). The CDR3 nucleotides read TGTGCCAGCAGCCCGACATTAGCACCCCTCCACTTT. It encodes CASSPTLAPLHF.

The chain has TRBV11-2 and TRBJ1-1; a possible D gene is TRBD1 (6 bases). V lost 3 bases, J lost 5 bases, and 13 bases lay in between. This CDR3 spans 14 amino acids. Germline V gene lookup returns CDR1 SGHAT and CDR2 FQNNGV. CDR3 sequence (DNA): TGTGCCAGCAGCTTCTCACAGGGTCGGACTGAAGCTTTCTTT. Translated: CASSFSQGRTEAFF.

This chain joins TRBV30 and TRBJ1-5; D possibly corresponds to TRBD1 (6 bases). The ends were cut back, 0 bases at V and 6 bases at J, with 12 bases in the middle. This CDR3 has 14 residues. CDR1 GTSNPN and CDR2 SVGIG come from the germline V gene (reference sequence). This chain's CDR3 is CAWSVGRGTQPQHF. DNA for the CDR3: TGTGCCTGGAGTGTAGGTAGGGGGACTCAGCCCCAGCATTTT.